This TCR beta chain was profiled in a study of blood T cells in healthy people across ages. Overall study findings and caveats: Diversity figures derived from one million T cells were judged to underestimate the true value. Higher diversity and more naive CD4+ cells were features of long-lived donors, compared to aged donors.

V lost 0 bases to trimming and J lost 2 bases, with 14 bases between them. The CDR3 sequence is 17 residues long. Germline CDR1 reads MNHEY; CDR2 reads SVGEGT. Points on this clonotype: Its antigen is unidentified.

The second PCR ran about 6 to 12 cycles with a sample-barcoded 5' primer and J-beta primers. TCRdb redid the calling of the 5' RACE reads with MiXCR, one entry per CDR3 protein. The sample includes fewer than 2 million distinct CDR3 sequences, roughly two fifths of them seen just once. Per sample, no less than 5 micrograms of total RNA were extracted. The sample taken for sequencing was blood. The rearrangement links TRBV6-2 or TRBV6-3 to TRBJ1-5; no reliable D call. The receptor was derived from a human donor in good health. CDR3 sequence reads: CASSYSYRPRGNQPQHF. CDR3 DNA sequence: TGTGCCAGCAGTTACTCGTATAGGCCGCGTGGCAATCAGCCCCAGCATTTT.